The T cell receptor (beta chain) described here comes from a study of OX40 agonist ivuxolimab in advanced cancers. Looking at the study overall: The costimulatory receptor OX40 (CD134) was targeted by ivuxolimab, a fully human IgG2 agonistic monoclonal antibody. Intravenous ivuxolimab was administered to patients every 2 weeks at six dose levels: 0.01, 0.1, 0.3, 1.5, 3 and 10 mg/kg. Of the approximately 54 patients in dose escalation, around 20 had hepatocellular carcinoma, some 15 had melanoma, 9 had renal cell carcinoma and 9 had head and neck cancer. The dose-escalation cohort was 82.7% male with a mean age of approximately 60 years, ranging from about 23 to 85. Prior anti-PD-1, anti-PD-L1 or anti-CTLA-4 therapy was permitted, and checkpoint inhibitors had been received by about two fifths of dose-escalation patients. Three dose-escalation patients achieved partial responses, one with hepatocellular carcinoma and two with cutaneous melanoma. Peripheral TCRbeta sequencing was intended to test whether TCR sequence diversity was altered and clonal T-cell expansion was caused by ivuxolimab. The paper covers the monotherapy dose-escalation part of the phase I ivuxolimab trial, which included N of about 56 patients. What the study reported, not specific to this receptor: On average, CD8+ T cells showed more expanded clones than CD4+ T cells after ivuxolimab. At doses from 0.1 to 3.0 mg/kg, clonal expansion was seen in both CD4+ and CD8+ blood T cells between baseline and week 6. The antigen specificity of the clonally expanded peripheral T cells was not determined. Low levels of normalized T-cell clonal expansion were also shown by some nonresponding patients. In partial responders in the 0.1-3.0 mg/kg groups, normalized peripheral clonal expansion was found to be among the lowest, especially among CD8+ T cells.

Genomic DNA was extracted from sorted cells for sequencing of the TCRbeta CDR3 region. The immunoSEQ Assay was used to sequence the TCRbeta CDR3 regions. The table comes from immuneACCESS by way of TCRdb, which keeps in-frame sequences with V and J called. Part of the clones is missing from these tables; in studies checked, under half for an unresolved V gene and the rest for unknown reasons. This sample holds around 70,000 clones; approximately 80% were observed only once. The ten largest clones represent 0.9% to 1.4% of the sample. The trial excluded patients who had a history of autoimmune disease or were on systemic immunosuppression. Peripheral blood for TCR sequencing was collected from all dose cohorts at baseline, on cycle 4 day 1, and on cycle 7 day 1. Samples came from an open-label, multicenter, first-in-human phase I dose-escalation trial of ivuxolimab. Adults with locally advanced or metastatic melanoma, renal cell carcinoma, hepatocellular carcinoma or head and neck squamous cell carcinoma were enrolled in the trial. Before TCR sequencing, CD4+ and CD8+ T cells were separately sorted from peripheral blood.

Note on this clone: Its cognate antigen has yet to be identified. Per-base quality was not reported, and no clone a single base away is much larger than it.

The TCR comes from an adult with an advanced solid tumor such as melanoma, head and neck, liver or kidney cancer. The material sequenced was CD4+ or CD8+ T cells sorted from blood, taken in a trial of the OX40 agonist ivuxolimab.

The nucleotides are TGTGCCAGCAGCTTATTTGAGGCGGCAGAAGCTTTCTTT. Its translation reads: CASSLFEAAEAFF. The chain is made from TRBV11-1 and TRBJ1-1, with an unclear D gene assignment. Including cysteine and phenylalanine, the CDR3 has 13 amino acids. Only the CDR3 region is kept as DNA, spanning 39 bases read in frame from base 1. CDR1 SGHAT and CDR2 FQDESV were looked up in the germline V gene (reference sequence). V and J are truncated by 2 bases and 8 bases respectively, leaving an intervening sequence of 12 bases.